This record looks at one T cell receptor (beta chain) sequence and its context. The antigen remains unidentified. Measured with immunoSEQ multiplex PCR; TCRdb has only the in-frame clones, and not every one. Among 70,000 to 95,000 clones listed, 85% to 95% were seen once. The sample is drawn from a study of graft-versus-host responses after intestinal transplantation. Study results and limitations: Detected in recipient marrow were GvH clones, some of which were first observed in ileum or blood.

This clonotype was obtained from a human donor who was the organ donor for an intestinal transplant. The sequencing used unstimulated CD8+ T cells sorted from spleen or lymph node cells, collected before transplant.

The CDR3 here is CASSSGTGGYEQYF. The CDR3 DNA is TGTGCCAGCAGCTCCGGGACAGGTGGTTACGAGCAGTACTTC. The chain uses TRBV7-6 and TRBJ2-7; TRBD1 matches at 8 bases. The CDR3 sequence is 14 residues long. V lost 4 bases, J lost 4 bases, and 6 bases stayed unmatched. Germline CDR1 and CDR2: SGHVS and FNYEAQ.